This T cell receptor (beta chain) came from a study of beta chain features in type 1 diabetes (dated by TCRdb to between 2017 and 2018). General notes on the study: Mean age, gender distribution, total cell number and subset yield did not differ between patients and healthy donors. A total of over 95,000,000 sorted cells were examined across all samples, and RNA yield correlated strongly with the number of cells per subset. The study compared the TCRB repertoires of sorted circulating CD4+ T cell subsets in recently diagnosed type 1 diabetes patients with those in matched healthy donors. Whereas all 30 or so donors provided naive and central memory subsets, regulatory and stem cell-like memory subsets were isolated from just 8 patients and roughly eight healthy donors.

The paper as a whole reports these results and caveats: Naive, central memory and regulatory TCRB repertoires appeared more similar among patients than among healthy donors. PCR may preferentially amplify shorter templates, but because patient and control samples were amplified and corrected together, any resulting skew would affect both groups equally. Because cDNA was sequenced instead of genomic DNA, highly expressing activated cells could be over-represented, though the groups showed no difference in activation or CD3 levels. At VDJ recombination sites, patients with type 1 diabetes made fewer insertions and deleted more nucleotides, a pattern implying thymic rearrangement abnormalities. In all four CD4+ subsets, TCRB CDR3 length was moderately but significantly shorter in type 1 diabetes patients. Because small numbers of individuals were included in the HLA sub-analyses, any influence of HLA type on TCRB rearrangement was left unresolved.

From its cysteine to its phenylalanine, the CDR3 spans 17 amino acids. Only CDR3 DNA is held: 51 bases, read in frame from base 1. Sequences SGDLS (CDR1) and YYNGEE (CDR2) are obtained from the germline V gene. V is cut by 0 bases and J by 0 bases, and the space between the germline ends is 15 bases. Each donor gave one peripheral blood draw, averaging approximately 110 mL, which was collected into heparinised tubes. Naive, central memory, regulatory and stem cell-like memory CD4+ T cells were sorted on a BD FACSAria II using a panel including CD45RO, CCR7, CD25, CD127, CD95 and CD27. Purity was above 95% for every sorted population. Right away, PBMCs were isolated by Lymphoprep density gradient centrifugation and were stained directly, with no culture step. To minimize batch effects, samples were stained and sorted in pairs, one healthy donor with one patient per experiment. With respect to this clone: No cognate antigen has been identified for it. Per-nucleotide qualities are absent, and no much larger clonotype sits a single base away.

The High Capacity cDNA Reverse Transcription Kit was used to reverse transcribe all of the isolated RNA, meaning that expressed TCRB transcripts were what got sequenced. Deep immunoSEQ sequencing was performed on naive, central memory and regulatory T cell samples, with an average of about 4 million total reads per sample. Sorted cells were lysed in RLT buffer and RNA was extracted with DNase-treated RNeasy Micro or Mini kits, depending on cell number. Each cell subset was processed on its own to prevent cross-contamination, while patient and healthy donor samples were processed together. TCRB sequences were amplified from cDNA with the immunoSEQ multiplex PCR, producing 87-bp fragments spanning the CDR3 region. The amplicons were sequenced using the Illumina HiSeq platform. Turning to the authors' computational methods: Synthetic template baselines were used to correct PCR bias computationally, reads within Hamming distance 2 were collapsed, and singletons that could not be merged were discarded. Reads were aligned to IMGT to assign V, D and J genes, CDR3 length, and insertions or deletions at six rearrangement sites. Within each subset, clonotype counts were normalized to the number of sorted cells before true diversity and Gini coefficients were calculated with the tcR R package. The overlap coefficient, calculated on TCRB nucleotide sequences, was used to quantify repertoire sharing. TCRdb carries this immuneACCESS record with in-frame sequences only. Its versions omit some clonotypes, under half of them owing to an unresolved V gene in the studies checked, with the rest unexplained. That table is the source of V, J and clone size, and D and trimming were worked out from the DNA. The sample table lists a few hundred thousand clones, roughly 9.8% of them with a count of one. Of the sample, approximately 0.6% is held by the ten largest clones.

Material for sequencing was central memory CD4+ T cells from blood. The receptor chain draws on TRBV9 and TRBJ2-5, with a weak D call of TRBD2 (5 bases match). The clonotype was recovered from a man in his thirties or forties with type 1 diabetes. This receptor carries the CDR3 CASSVGAADMYQETQYF. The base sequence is TGTGCCAGCAGCGTAGGTGCAGCGGATATGTACCAAGAGACCCAGTACTTC.